The next 30 T cell receptor beta chains were all read from a single sample in a study of shared clonotypes between healthy human individuals. The table came from immunoSEQ multiplex PCR; TCRdb's copy has only in-frame clones and leaves some out. In the table there are a few hundred thousand clones, roughly four fifths of which are singletons. The sample consisted of PBMCs. Receptor source: a woman between 35 and 50 years old in good health. Some clones in this sample may be carry-over from other donors' samples.

A few counts support this clone. The rearrangement links TRBV5-5 to TRBJ1-4; D remains ambiguous. This CDR3 comprises 14 residues. Trimming cost V 4 bases and J 5 bases, with 12 bases left between them. CDR1 is SGHKS, CDR2 YYEKEE, per germline (reference sequence). The CDR3 DNA follows: TGTGCCAGCAGCCTAAGTCTATCCAATGAAAAACTGTTTTTT. This encodes CASSLSLSNEKLFF.

The sample holds one count of this clone. This sequence joins TRBV27 and TRBJ2-3; the D gene is possibly TRBD1 (5 bases). CDR1 and CDR2 (germline): MNHEY, SMNVEV (reference sequence). The CDR3 has 13 amino acids. Trimming shortened V by 3 bases and J by 1 base, and 5 bases separated the two germline ends. The CDR3 here is CASSLTGTDTQYF. The CDR3 DNA sequence: TGTGCCAGCAGTTTGACAGGCACAGATACGCAGTATTTT.

This clone was detected only a few times. The chain has TRBV7-2 and TRBJ1-2; D is unresolved. The germline gives CDR1 SGHTA, CDR2 FQGNSA. Between the trimmed V and J ends, which lost 1 base and 8 bases, there was a span of 14 bases. This CDR3 comprises 14 residues. DNA of the CDR3: TGTGCCAGCAGCTTAGAAAGGGATTTGGGCGGCTACACCTTC. It is translated as CASSLERDLGGYTF.

This clone came up a few times. A much larger clone is a single base away; this may be a read error. The chain couples TRBV5-4 to TRBJ2-5; 8 bases match TRBD2. V dropped 4 bases and J dropped 2; count of bases not matched to a gene: 7. The CDR3 spans 15 residues. Germline V gene lookup returns CDR1 SGHNT and CDR2 YYREEE (reference sequence). CDR3 nucleotide sequence: TGTGCCAGCAGCCCCGGGGCTAGCGGGCAAGAGACCCAGTACTTC. Protein sequence: CASSPGASGQETQYF.

This clone is medium-sized (0.01 to 0.1%). The sample contains more than one DNA sequence encoding this CDR3. The gene calls are TRBV6-5 and TRBJ2-2, with D perhaps matching TRBD1 or TRBD2 (5 bases each). Trimming took off 6 bases at V and 3 bases at J, with 11 bases between the two ends. Germline CDR1 MNHEY, CDR2 SVGAGI. There are 14 residues in the CDR3. CDR3 protein: CASRSGTDTGELFF. In DNA form, the CDR3 reads TGTGCCAGCAGGTCAGGGACGGACACCGGGGAGCTGTTTTTT.

The chain employs TRBV6-6 and TRBJ2-3, with D possibly matching TRBD1 (5 bases). CDR3 length: 12 amino acids. In germline, CDR1 is MNHNY, CDR2 SVGAGI (reference sequence). The V and J ends lost 7 bases and 4 bases respectively, with 9 bases between them. The CDR3: CASKQGADTQYF. The CDR3 DNA is TGTGCCAGCAAACAAGGGGCAGATACGCAGTATTTT.

This clone was counted many times. The chain links TRBV28 to TRBJ2-5; D remains unclear. V was clipped by 4 bases and J by 4 bases, with 13 bases between them. Germline V lookup: CDR1 MDHEN, CDR2 SYDVKM. The CDR3 covers 14 residues. CDR3 loop: CASSSRDEGETQYF. The DNA for the CDR3 is TGTGCCAGCAGTTCCCGAGACGAAGGAGAGACCCAGTACTTC.

This clone was counted a few times. The DNA of the CDR3 is TGTGCCACCGGACGCGGGGGCAATCAGCCCCAGCATTTT. It yields the protein CATGRGGNQPQHF. V usage is TRBV6-5 and J usage is TRBJ1-5; no definite D call. The germline V gene has CDR1 MNHEY and CDR2 SVGAGI. Trimming removed 10 bases from V and 2 bases from J, with 12 bases in between. The CDR3 loop spans 13 amino acids.

The chain couples TRBV18 to TRBJ2-5; 10 bases agree with TRBD1. TRBJ2-7 matches the DNA end more closely, so the J call is doubtful. The CDR3 covers 14 residues. Germline-derived CDR1 and CDR2 are KGHSH and LQKENI. The CDR3 DNA reads as TGTGCCAGCTCACTGGGACAGGGGTCCTACGAGCAGTACTTC. This sequence encodes CASSLGQGSYEQYF.

The chain recombines TRBV27 with TRBJ2-3; D could derive from TRBD1 or TRBD2 (5 bases each). V was cut by 8 bases and J by 5 bases, with 14 bases left in between. From germline, CDR1 is MNHEY and CDR2 SMNVEV (reference sequence). The length of the CDR3 is 13 residues. The CDR3 sequence: CASGDLGVDTQYF. CDR3 nucleotide sequence: TGTGCCAGCGGGGACCTGGGTGTAGATACGCAGTATTTT.

The rearrangement links TRBV2 to TRBJ1-1, with a tentative D call TRBD1 (6 bases). Trimming took 7 bases from V and 5 from J, leaving 17 bases between them. The germline gives CDR1 SNHLY, CDR2 FYNNEI. The CDR3 is 14 residues long. The CDR3 sequence is CASNLLQGDTEAFF. DNA of the CDR3: TGTGCCAGCAATCTGTTACAGGGAGATACTGAAGCTTTCTTT.

This CDR3 is CASSAGTGAWGTEAFF. DNA for the CDR3: TGTGCCAGCAGCGCCGGGACAGGAGCCTGGGGCACTGAAGCTTTCTTT. The chain recombines TRBV5-6 with TRBJ1-1; 8 bases line up with TRBD1. CDR1 is SGHDT, CDR2 YYEEEE, per germline. J was trimmed by 4 bases and V by 4 bases; bases with no gene match: 12. The CDR3 spans 16 residues.

The chain carries TRBV6-1 and TRBJ2-7; possibly TRBD2 for D (5 bases). The CDR3 length is 11 residues. Germline V CDR1 and CDR2: MNHNS, SASEGT. With 8 bases removed from V and 3 bases from J, the gap between germline ends came to 8 bases. The CDR3 loop is CASAEVYEQYF. CDR3 coding DNA: TGTGCCAGCGCGGAGGTCTACGAGCAGTACTTC.

The chain uses TRBV10-3 and TRBJ2-7; 10 bases align to TRBD1. Germline CDR1 reads ENHRY; CDR2 reads SYGVKD. This CDR3 comprises 17 residues. The junction had 12 bases not matched to a gene; V was cut back by 1 base and J by 6 bases. CDR3 region: CAISEWTPGQGIGEQYF. In nucleotides, the CDR3 is TGTGCCATCAGTGAGTGGACTCCGGGACAGGGGATTGGCGAGCAGTACTTC.

The chain joins TRBV7-3 to TRBJ2-1; 11 bases are shared with TRBD2. Germline CDR1 SGHTA, CDR2 FQGTGA. This CDR3 is built from 14 residues. Trimming at V came to 3 bases and at J to 7 bases, leaving 2 bases not matched to a gene. The CDR3 protein is CASSFSGRGNEQFF. The CDR3 coding sequence is TGTGCCAGCAGCTTTAGCGGGAGGGGGAATGAGCAGTTCTTC.

This rearrangement joins TRBV7-2 to TRBJ2-2; TRBD1 matches 10 bases. The CDR3 totals 15 residues. The junction had 5 bases not matched to a gene; V was cut back by 5 bases and J by 5 bases. CDR1 is SGHTA and CDR2 is FQGNSA in the germline V gene. The CDR3 coding sequence is TGTGCCAGCAGCGCGGACAGGGGGGATACCGGGGAGCTGTTTTTT. Amino acids: CASSADRGDTGELFF.

This chain uses TRBV6-4 with TRBJ2-1; D might be TRBD2 (7 bases). The CDR3 consists of 14 residues. Germline V gene data show CDR1 as MRHNA and CDR2 as SNTAGT. Trimming removed 4 bases at V and 8 bases at J, with 15 bases between. Here the CDR3 DNA reads TGTGCCAGCAGTGCATCCGGGGGGCCCGATGAGCAGTTCTTC. Translated: CASSASGGPDEQFF.

The chain combines TRBV7-9 with TRBJ1-2; D is ambiguous. Trimming pared 2 bases from V and 5 bases from J, leaving 9 bases between. This CDR3 has 13 residues. CDR1 is SEHNR, CDR2 FQNEAQ, per germline (reference sequence). DNA for the CDR3: TGTGCCAGCAGCTTATCCTGGACTTATGGCTACACCTTC. Amino acid sequence: CASSLSWTYGYTF. Complete variable domain (other parts from reference TRBV7-9 and TRBJ1-2): DTGVSQNPRHKITKRGQNVTFRCDPISEHNRLYWYRQTLGQGPEFLTYFQNEAQLEKSRLLSDRFSAERPKGSFSTLEIQRTEQGDSAMYLCASSLSWTYGYTFGSGTRLTVV.

The chain carries TRBV2 and TRBJ2-7; 9 bases agree with TRBD2. This CDR3 comprises 14 residues. In germline, CDR1 is SNHLY, CDR2 FYNNEI. V dropped 8 bases and J dropped 3; count of bases not matched to a gene: 8. The CDR3 sequence: CASGLAGSHYEQYF. CDR3 nucleotide sequence: TGTGCCAGCGGGCTAGCGGGAAGTCACTACGAGCAGTACTTC.

The chain is built from TRBV9 and TRBJ1-1; D might be TRBD1 (5 bases). The CDR3 runs to 14 residues. CDR1 is SGDLS, CDR2 YYNGEE, per germline. V was shortened by 2 bases and J by 0 bases, with 8 bases between the two germline ends. CDR3 bases: TGTGCCAGCAGCGTCCAGGGAATGAACACTGAAGCTTTCTTT. Amino acid sequence: CASSVQGMNTEAFF.

J is TRBJ2-7 and V is TRBV23-1; D might be TRBD1 (6 bases). TRBV23-1 is an open reading frame whose function is uncertain. The CDR3 is 17 amino acids. The ends were cut back, 2 bases at V and 1 base at J, with 18 bases in the middle. The CDR3 sequence: CASSQTRVQGMSYEQYF. The DNA for the CDR3 is TGCGCCAGCAGTCAAACCAGAGTCCAGGGGATGTCCTACGAGCAGTACTTC.

The chain combines TRBV7-9 with TRBJ1-5, with 7 bases identical to TRBD1. Germline CDR1 reads SEHNR; CDR2 reads FQNEAQ (reference sequence). This CDR3 contains 18 residues. Trimming took 5 bases from V and 0 from J; bases not matched to a gene: 13. CDR3 in DNA: TGTGCCAGCAGCCCGGGACGGACAGGAATCTATAGCAATCAGCCCCAGCATTTT. Translating it yields CASSPGRTGIYSNQPQHF.

Points on this clone: A much larger clone is a single base away; this may be a read error. The rearrangement joins TRBV6-6 to TRBJ2-7; D tentatively reads TRBD1 or TRBD2 (7 bases each). The CDR3 covers 14 residues. Germline CDR1 is MNHNY and CDR2 is SVGAGI (reference sequence). V gave up 4 bases and J gave up 2 bases, with 12 bases separating them. Written as DNA, the CDR3 is TGTGCCAGCAGTTTACCAGGGGGGGCCTACGAGCAGTACTTC. Amino acid sequence: CASSLPGGAYEQYF.

For this clone: This could be a read error, since a much larger clone is one nucleotide away. The chain combines TRBV7-9 with TRBJ1-5; perhaps TRBD1 as D (6 bases). The CDR3 extends over 14 amino acids. V was trimmed by 4 bases and J by 2 bases, leaving 9 bases between them. From germline, CDR1 is SEHNR and CDR2 FQNEAQ (reference sequence). Written as DNA, the CDR3 is TGTGCCAGCAGCTCACCAGGGGGCAATCAGCCCCAGCATTTT. Protein: CASSSPGGNQPQHF.

Worth noting for this clone: The sample has other DNA sequences that encode this CDR3 too. CDR3 in amino acids: CASSLLAGAYNEQFF. Here the CDR3 DNA reads TGTGCCAGCAGCCTTTTAGCGGGAGCTTACAATGAGCAGTTCTTC. V usage is TRBV7-9 and J usage is TRBJ2-1; 9 nucleotides align to TRBD2. CDR1 is SEHNR and CDR2 is FQNEAQ in the germline V gene (reference sequence). This CDR3 is 15 amino acids long. After removal of 5 bases from V and 4 bases from J, the junction contained 6 bases not matched to a gene.

The chain combines TRBV7-3 with TRBJ2-1; D not resolved. The CDR3 is made up of 13 amino acids. Trimming shortened V by 1 base and J by 8 bases, and 9 bases separated the two germline ends. Germline assignment: CDR1 SGHTA and CDR2 FQGTGA. The CDR3 DNA follows: TGTGCCAGCAGCTTAAAGGCCAGCTATGAGCAGTTCTTC. This codes for CASSLKASYEQFF. Based on the CDR3 plus reference TRBV7-3 and TRBJ2-1, the full variable domain is GAGVSQTPSNKVTEKGKYVELRCDPISGHTALYWYRQSLGQGPEFLIYFQGTGAADDSGLPNDRFFAVRPEGSVSTLKIQRTERGDSAVYLCASSLKASYEQFFGPGTRLTVL.

Comments on this clone: This sample includes further DNA sequences coding for the same CDR3. V usage is TRBV19 and J usage is TRBJ1-5, with 8 bases fitting TRBD1. J gave up 4 bases and V 4 bases, and 3 bases lay outside the gene matches. Germline CDR1 reads LNHDA; CDR2 reads SQIVND (reference sequence). The CDR3 has 14 amino acids. For the CDR3, the DNA is TGTGCCAGTAGTAGAACAGGGGGGAATCAGCCCCAGCATTTT. Translation gives CASSRTGGNQPQHF.

The chain carries TRBV7-2 and TRBJ1-1; tentative D call: TRBD1 (5 bases). Germline assignment: CDR1 SGHTA and CDR2 FQGNSA. CDR3 size: 16 residues. V was pared by 6 bases and J by 4 bases, with 21 bases between. The CDR3 reads CASRPQRGNWGTEAFF. Written as DNA, the CDR3 is TGTGCCAGCAGGCCCCAGAGGGGCAACTGGGGCACTGAAGCTTTCTTT. Full variable domain (missing parts from reference TRBV7-2 and TRBJ1-1): GAGVSQSPSNKVTEKGKDVELRCDPISGHTALYWYRQSLGQGLEFLIYFQGNSAPDKSGLPSDRFSAERTGGSVSTLTIQRTQQEDSAVYLCASRPQRGNWGTEAFFGQGTRLTVV.

J is TRBJ2-2 and V is TRBV7-9, with no clear D. Trimming took 8 bases from V and 5 from J, leaving 15 bases between them. The CDR3 contains 14 residues. Germline lookup yields CDR1 SEHNR and CDR2 FQNEAQ (reference sequence). The CDR3 sequence: CASPRKGGTGELFF. CDR3 bases: TGTGCCAGCCCCCGTAAGGGTGGTACCGGGGAGCTGTTTTTT.

This clone was counted once. The rearrangement links TRBV5-1 to TRBJ2-2, with D possibly matching TRBD2 (6 bases). V was shortened by 0 bases and J by 3 bases, with 9 bases between the two germline ends. The CDR3 has 15 amino acids. Germline loops: CDR1 SGHRS, CDR2 YFSETQ. The CDR3 DNA reads TGCGCCAGCAGCTTGGGACGGGAGTACACCGGGGAGCTGTTTTTT. Protein sequence: CASSLGREYTGELFF.